This T cell receptor (beta chain) was sequenced during a study of blood T cell repertoires in COVID-19 (dated by TCRdb to the early 2020s). Some background on the complete study: Samples from collaborators originated in the United States, Italy and Spain and spanned both the acute and convalescent phases of COVID-19. The material from the prospective study consisted of cDNA or gDNA derived from T cells, B-cell-depleted T cells, or PBMCs. Deeply sampled blood TCRbeta repertoires from subjects exposed to, actively infected with, or recovered from COVID-19 were included in the dataset. A freely available public database, intended as a resource for researchers studying the immune response to SARS-CoV-2, is where the repertoires were released. The samples were drawn from the first 160 participants of the ongoing ImmuneRACE study and from more than 1,000 subjects provided by 6 global collaborators. A de-identified subject ID, COVID-19 status, age in years and sex were almost always included in the sample metadata. Where available, HLA class I and class II types were obtained from metadata supplied by the sample provider rather than from assay-based typing.

Notes on this clone: This receptor's antigen is unknown. Base qualities were left out, and no much larger clone turns up one base away.

The CDR3 covers 14 residues, taking in both the cysteine and the phenylalanine. Only the CDR3 portion is preserved as DNA: 42 bases, with reading frame beginning at the first base. V is pruned by 5 bases and J by 5 bases, leaving 3 bases of the junction without a gene match. The germline V gene (reference sequence) yields LNHDA for CDR1 and SQIVND for CDR2. General findings and caveats noted by the study authors: The amount of clinical and demographic metadata varied by source and participant and was provided uncurated.

TCRbeta CDR3 regions were amplified from genomic DNA using the immunoSEQ Assay, a bias-controlled multiplex PCR. The published analysis was carried out like this. The number of nucleated cells in each sample was estimated by amplification of reference gene primers within the assay. Sequence reads were collapsed and filtered to measure the absolute abundance of every unique TCRbeta CDR3 rearrangement. Productive Simpson clonality was computed per sample as the square root of Simpson's diversity index over productive rearrangements. The immuneACCESS repertoire file appears here via TCRdb, limited to in-frame rearrangements. These files lack a portion of the clones; in checked studies, under half of the deficit traces to unresolved V genes, and the cause of the others is not known. That table is the source of V, J and clone size, and D and trimming were worked out from the DNA. The table for this sample lists approximately 300,000 clones; 75% to 90% of them were counted only once. The ten largest clones capture 6% to 8% of the sample.

At one collaborating source in Seattle, patients were enrolled during active infection and were followed longitudinally through the course of disease. Collaborating institutions collected whole blood in K2EDTA tubes following their own protocols. Collaborator samples were shipped for TCRbeta analysis as frozen whole blood, isolated PBMCs, or DNA extracted from either sample type. The V and J segments used are TRBV19 and TRBJ1-4; 9 middle bases align to TRBD1. Sample: peripheral blood. The origin of this receptor is a woman aged 50 to 65 with COVID-19, enrolled during active disease. The CDR3 protein is CASSQTGGNEKLFF. In nucleotide form, the sequence is TGTGCCAGTAGTCAGACAGGGGGAAATGAAAAACTGTTTTTT.